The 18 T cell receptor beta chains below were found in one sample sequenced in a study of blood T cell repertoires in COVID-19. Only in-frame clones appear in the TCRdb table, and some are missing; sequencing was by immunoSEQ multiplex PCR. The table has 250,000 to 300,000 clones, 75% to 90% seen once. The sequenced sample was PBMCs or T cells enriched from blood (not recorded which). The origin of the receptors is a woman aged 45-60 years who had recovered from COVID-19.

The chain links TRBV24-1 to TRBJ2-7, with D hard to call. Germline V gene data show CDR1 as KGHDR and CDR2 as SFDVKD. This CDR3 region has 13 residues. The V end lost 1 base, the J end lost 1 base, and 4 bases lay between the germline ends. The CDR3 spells CATSDFESYEQYF. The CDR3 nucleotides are TGTGCCACCAGTGATTTTGAGTCCTACGAGCAGTACTTC.

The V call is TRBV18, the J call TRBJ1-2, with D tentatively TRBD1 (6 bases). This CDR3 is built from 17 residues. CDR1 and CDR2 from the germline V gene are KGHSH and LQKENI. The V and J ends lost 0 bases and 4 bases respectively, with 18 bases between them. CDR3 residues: CASSPPSTGHASYGYTF. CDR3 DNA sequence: TGTGCCAGCTCACCACCGTCGACAGGTCACGCTTCCTATGGCTACACCTTC.

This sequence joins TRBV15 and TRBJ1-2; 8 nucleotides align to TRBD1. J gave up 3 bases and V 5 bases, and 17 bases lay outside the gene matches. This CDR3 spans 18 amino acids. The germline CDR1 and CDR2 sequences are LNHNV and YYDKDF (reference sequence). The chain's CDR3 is CATSPIGTGGEVYYGYTF. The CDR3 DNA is TGTGCCACCAGCCCGATAGGGACAGGAGGCGAGGTTTACTATGGCTACACCTTC.

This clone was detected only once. The CDR3 DNA reads as TGCGCCAGCAGCTTGGTACTAGGCTCCTACGAGCAGTACTTC. Residues: CASSLVLGSYEQYF. The J gene is TRBJ2-7, the V gene TRBV5-1, with D tentatively TRBD2 (5 bases). Between the trimmed V and J ends, which lost 0 bases and 0 bases, there was a span of 7 bases. CDR3 length: 14 amino acids. Germline CDR1 is SGHRS and CDR2 is YFSETQ.

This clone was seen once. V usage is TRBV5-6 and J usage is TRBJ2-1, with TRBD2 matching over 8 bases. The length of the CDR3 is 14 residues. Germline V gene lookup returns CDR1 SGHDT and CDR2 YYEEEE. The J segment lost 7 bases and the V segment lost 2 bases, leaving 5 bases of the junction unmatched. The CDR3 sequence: CASSLSGSGNEQFF. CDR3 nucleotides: TGTGCCAGCAGCTTAAGCGGGAGCGGGAATGAGCAGTTCTTC.

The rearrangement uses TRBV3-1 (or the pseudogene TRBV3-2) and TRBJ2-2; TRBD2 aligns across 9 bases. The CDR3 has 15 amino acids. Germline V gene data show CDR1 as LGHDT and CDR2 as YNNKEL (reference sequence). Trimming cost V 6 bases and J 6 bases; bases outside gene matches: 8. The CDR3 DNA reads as TGTGCCAGCAGACCGGGACTAGCCGGCGCCGGGGAGCTGTTTTTT. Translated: CASRPGLAGAGELFF.

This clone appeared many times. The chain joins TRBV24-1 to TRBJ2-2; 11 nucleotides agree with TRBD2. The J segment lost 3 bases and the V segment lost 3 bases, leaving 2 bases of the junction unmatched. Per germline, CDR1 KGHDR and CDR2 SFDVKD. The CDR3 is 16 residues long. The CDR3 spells CATSDPLAGDTGELFF. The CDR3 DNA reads TGTGCCACCAGTGATCCACTAGCGGGAGACACCGGGGAGCTGTTTTTT.

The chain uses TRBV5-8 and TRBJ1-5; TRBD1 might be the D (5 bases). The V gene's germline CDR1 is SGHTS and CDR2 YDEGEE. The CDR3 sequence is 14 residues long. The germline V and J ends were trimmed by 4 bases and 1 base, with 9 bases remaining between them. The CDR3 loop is CASSPRQSNQPQHF. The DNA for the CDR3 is TGTGCCAGCAGCCCTCGACAGAGCAATCAGCCCCAGCATTTT. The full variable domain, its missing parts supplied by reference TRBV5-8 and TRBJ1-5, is EAGVTQSPTHLIKTRGQQATLRCSPISGHTSVYWYQQALGLGLQFLLWYDEGEERNRGNFPPRFSGRQFPNYSSELNVNALELEDSALYLCASSPRQSNQPQHFGDGTRLSIL.

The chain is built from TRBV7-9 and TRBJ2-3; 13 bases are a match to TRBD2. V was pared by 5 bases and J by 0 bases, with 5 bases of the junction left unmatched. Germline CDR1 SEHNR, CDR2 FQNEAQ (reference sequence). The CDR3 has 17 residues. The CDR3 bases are TGTGCCAGCAGCCCCGGGACTAGCGGGATAAGCACAGATACGCAGTATTTT. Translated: CASSPGTSGISTDTQYF.

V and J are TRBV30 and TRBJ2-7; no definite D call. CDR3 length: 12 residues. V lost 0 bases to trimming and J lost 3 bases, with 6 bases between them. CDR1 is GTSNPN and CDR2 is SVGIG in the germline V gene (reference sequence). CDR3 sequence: CAWSVTYYEQYF. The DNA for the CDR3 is TGTGCCTGGAGTGTAACTTACTACGAGCAGTACTTC.

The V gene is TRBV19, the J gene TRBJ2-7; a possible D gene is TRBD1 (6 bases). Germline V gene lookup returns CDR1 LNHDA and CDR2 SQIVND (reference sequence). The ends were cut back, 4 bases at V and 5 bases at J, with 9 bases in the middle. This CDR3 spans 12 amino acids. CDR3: CASSRGQNEQYF. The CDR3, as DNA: TGTGCCAGTAGTAGGGGGCAGAACGAGCAGTACTTC.

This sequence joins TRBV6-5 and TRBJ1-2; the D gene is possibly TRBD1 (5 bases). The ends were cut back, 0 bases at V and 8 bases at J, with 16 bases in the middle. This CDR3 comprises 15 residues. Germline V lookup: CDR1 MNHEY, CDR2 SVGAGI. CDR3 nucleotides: TGTGCCAGCAGTTACTCGGCAGGGAGGAGCGGGGGCTACACCTTC. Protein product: CASSYSAGRSGGYTF.

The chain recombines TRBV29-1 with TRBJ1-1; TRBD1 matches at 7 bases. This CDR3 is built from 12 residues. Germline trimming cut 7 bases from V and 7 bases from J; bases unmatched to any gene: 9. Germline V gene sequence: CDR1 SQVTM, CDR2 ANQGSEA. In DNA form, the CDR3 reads TGCAGCGACCAGACAGGGACCATTGAAGCTTTCTTT. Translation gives CSDQTGTIEAFF. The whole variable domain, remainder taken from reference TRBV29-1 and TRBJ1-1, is SAVISQKPSRDICQRGTSLTIQCQVDSQVTMMFWYRQQPGQSLTLIATANQGSEATYESGFVIDKFPISRPNLTFSTLTVSNMSPEDSSIYLCSDQTGTIEAFFGQGTRLTVV.

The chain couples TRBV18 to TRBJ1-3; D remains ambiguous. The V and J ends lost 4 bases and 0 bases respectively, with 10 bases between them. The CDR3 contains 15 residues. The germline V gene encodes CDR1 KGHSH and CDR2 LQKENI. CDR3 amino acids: CASSLSQDSGNTIYF. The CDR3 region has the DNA TGTGCCAGCTCACTTAGTCAGGACTCTGGAAACACCATATATTTT.

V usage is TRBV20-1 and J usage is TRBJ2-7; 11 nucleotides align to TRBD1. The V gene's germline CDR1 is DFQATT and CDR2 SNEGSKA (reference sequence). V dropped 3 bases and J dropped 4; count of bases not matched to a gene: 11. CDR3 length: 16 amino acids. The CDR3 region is CSASSPGQGGTYEQYF. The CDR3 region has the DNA TGCAGTGCTAGTTCCCCGGGACAGGGGGGTACTTACGAGCAGTACTTC.

The CDR3 nucleotides are TGTGCCAGTAGTTCCGGAGTAGCGGTTAGCTCCTACAATGAGCAGTTCTTC. This encodes CASSSGVAVSSYNEQFF. The J gene is TRBJ2-1, the V gene TRBV19; D possibly corresponds to TRBD2 (6 bases). Per germline, CDR1 LNHDA and CDR2 SQIVND (reference sequence). The CDR3 covers 17 residues. V lost 5 bases and J lost 0, with 17 bases in between.

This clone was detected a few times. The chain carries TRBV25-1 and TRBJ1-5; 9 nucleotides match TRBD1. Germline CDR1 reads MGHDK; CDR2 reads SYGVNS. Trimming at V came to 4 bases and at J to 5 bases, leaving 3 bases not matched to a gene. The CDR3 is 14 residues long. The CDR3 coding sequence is TGTGCCAGCAGTGGACAGGGGGACCATCAGCCCCAGCATTTT. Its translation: CASSGQGDHQPQHF.

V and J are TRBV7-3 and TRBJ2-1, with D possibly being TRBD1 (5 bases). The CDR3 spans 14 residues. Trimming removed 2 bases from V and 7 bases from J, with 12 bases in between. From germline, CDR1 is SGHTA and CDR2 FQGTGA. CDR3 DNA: TGTGCCAGCAGCTTAGGGCAGGGTGGGAATGAGCAGTTCTTC. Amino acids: CASSLGQGGNEQFF.